These 13 T cell receptor beta chains were sequenced from one sample in a study of cytomegalovirus exposure and HLA in healthy donors. The PCR had 60 Vbeta and 13 Jbeta primers. TCRdb keeps only in-frame clones here, not all; method: immunoSEQ multiplex PCR. The sample carries over 110,000 clones, around 80% recorded once. The specimen sequenced was PBMCs. Every receptor here comes from an older woman in good health and CMV-seropositive.

This clone came up once. The V and J genes are TRBV5-1 and TRBJ2-5, with D possibly matching TRBD1 (5 bases). Trimming stripped 0 bases from V and 2 bases from J, with 8 bases between. The germline V gene encodes CDR1 SGHRS and CDR2 YFSETQ. This CDR3 comprises 14 residues. CDR3 residues: CASSLGGRQETQYF. In DNA, the CDR3 is TGCGCCAGCAGCTTGGGGGGCAGACAAGAGACCCAGTACTTC.

This clone was observed once. The V and J genes are TRBV28 and TRBJ1-4; D gene unclear. Germline CDR1 reads MDHEN; CDR2 reads SYDVKM. V dropped 3 bases and J dropped 7 bases, with 12 bases sitting between them. The CDR3 is made up of 14 amino acids. The CDR3 sequence: CASSLGGQVEKLFF. CDR3 nucleotides: TGTGCCAGCAGTTTGGGAGGGCAGGTTGAAAAACTGTTTTTT.

The chain recombines TRBV7-2 with TRBJ2-3; D is ambiguous. The V and J ends lost 3 bases and 0 bases respectively, with 4 bases between them. Germline V CDR1 and CDR2: SGHTA, FQGNSA. CDR3 length: 13 residues. The CDR3 here is CASSFPSTDTQYF. In nucleotides, the CDR3 is TGTGCCAGCAGCTTCCCAAGCACAGATACGCAGTATTTT. The entire variable domain, with the rest obtained from reference TRBV7-2 and TRBJ2-3, is as follows: GAGVSQSPSNKVTEKGKDVELRCDPISGHTALYWYRQSLGQGLEFLIYFQGNSAPDKSGLPSDRFSAERTGGSVSTLTIQRTQQEDSAVYLCASSFPSTDTQYFGPGTRLTVL.

The chain carries TRBV28 and TRBJ1-5; possible D gene TRBD1, 6 bases. Germline CDR1 is MDHEN and CDR2 is SYDVKM. This CDR3 is built from 15 residues. Trimming removed 3 bases at V and 7 bases at J, with 16 bases between. The CDR3 bases are TGTGCCAGCAGTTTTCGCACAGGGCGATACCAGCCCCAGCATTTT. This codes for CASSFRTGRYQPQHF. The full variable domain, its missing parts supplied by reference TRBV28 and TRBJ1-5, is DVKVTQSSRYLVKRTGEKVFLECVQDMDHENMFWYRQDPGLGLRLIYFSYDVKMKEKGDIPEGYSVSREKKERFSLILESASTNQTSMYLCASSFRTGRYQPQHFGDGTRLSIL.

V gene TRBV28 combines with J gene TRBJ2-7; perhaps TRBD1 as D (6 bases). V dropped 8 bases and J dropped 7 bases, with 21 bases sitting between them. This CDR3 is built from 14 residues. The germline V gene encodes CDR1 MDHEN and CDR2 SYDVKM. The CDR3 is CASRQDKTREEQYF. In DNA form, the CDR3 reads TGTGCCAGCCGACAGGACAAGACGCGCGAGGAGCAGTACTTC.

This rearrangement joins TRBV7-9 to TRBJ2-4; D possibly corresponds to TRBD2 (5 bases). The V and J ends lost 5 bases and 9 bases respectively, with 17 bases between them. This CDR3 region has 14 residues. Germline values: CDR1 SEHNR, CDR2 FQNEAQ (reference sequence). CDR3 DNA sequence: TGTGCCAGCAGCCCCCGGGATTCCTCTCCCATTCAGTACTTC. Its protein product is CASSPRDSSPIQYF.

The rearrangement uses TRBV9 and TRBJ2-5; 8 bases are shared with TRBD1. The CDR3 length is 15 residues. The V gene's germline CDR1 is SGDLS and CDR2 YYNGEE. Trimming cost V 3 bases and J 7 bases; bases outside gene matches: 11. This chain's CDR3 is CASSAFDRGQATQYF. The CDR3, as DNA: TGTGCCAGCAGCGCGTTCGACAGGGGCCAGGCGACCCAGTACTTC.

The chain links TRBV6-5 to TRBJ2-5; 8 bases align to TRBD1. The V gene's germline CDR1 is MNHEY and CDR2 SVGAGI. Trimming removed 0 bases from V and 11 bases from J; junction bases left unmatched: 8. CDR3 length: 14 amino acids. The CDR3 DNA is TGTGCCAGCAGTTACTCTGGCAGGGGGCAAGGGCAGTACTTC. This gives the protein CASSYSGRGQGQYF.

The chain is built from TRBV30 and TRBJ1-2, with 8 positions matching TRBD1. V lost 0 bases to trimming and J lost 5 bases; unmatched junction nucleotides: 5. This CDR3 comprises 14 residues. Germline CDR1 is GTSNPN and CDR2 is SVGIG (reference sequence). The CDR3, as DNA: TGTGCCTGGAGTGTAAACAGGGGGACGTATGGCTACACCTTC. Its translation is CAWSVNRGTYGYTF.

The genes are TRBV30 and TRBJ1-4, with 11 positions matching TRBD1. Germline CDR1 is GTSNPN and CDR2 is SVGIG (reference sequence). The CDR3 totals 14 residues. The V gene end was trimmed by 5 bases and the J gene end by 8 bases; junction bases not matched to a gene: 7. In nucleotides, the CDR3 is TGTGCCTGGGGGGGACAGGGGGAACTAGAAAAACTGTTTTTT. It codes for CAWGGQGELEKLFF. Based on the CDR3 plus reference TRBV30 and TRBJ1-4, the full variable domain is SQTIHQWPATLVQPVGSPLSLECTVEGTSNPNLYWYRQAAGRGLQLLFYSVGIGQISSEVPQNLSASRPQDRQFILSSKKLLLSDSGFYLCAWGGQGELEKLFFGSGTQLSVL.

Comments on this clone: This CDR3 is also generated by other DNA sequences in the sample. The DNA for the CDR3 is TGTGCCAGCAGCTTAAGCGGGAGCTACGAGCAGTACTTC. It yields the protein CASSLSGSYEQYF. J is TRBJ2-7 and V is TRBV7-9, with 8 bases lining up with TRBD2. The CDR3 is 13 residues long. Germline V gene data show CDR1 as SEHNR and CDR2 as FQNEAQ (reference sequence). Trimming removed 2 bases from V and 3 bases from J; junction bases left unmatched: 0.

V gene TRBV4-1 combines with J gene TRBJ1-5; unclear D gene. Germline V gives CDR1 MGHRA, CDR2 YSYEKL. CDR3 length equals 16 residues. Trimming took 4 bases from V and 5 from J, leaving 18 bases between them. This CDR3 is CASSRGSAGMDQPQHF. CDR3 bases: TGCGCCAGCAGCCGTGGGAGCGCCGGGATGGATCAGCCCCAGCATTTT.

The rearrangement joins TRBV7-2 to TRBJ2-3; 9 bases map to TRBD1. The V and J ends lost 2 bases and 4 bases, in that order; junction bases with no gene match: 16. Per germline, CDR1 SGHTA and CDR2 FQGNSA. The CDR3 has 19 amino acids. In DNA form, the CDR3 reads TGTGCCAGCAGCTTAACAGGGGGCTTGGGGAGTGGCCGATCAGATACGCAGTATTTT. It translates to CASSLTGGLGSGRSDTQYF.